The clone carrying this T cell receptor beta chain turned up a few times. What it binds is not known. This record belongs to a study of T cells after yellow fever vaccination. Overall study context: Some fractions had low cell numbers, and these were prepared with SMART-Seq v4 Ultra Low Input.

V was shortened by 0 bases and J by 1 base, with 9 bases between the two germline ends. CDR3 length equals 15 residues. Per germline, CDR1 SEHNR and CDR2 FQNEAQ (reference sequence). Universal primer sites and UMIs were introduced during 5'RACE template-switching synthesis of TCR cDNA. A single record per CDR3 protein comes from TCRdb applying MiXCR to the 5' RACE reads. This table holds 200,000 to 300,000 distinct CDR3 sequences, 10% to 15% found once. Study-wide results and caveats: Faster peaking, at day 5 versus 15, marked a secondary response that was weaker. Boosting was followed by the reappearance of most primary-vaccination clones (96% CD4, around 86% CD8).

The starting material was CD4+ T cells sorted from PBMCs, obtained 45 days after the yellow fever booster vaccination. The sequence came from a man younger than 45 who received the YFV17D yellow fever vaccine. The chain links TRBV7-9 to TRBJ1-2; D is uncertain. In DNA form, the CDR3 reads TGTGCCAGCAGCTTAGCGCTCCGGGATAACTATGGCTACACCTTC. Its translation: CASSLALRDNYGYTF.